The rows below give T cell receptor beta chains drawn from one sample of a study of shared clonotypes between healthy human individuals. Sequencing used immunoSEQ multiplex PCR; TCRdb keeps in-frame clones, though not all of them. The table has roughly 2 million clones, 85% to 95% seen once; the top ten hold around 0.13%. The specimen was naive CD4+ T cells sorted from blood. These receptors were obtained from a man younger than 30 in good health. Both conserved end residues are part of each CDR3. A D gene is named only where the DNA matches it firmly.

v_gene,j_gene,d_gene,CDR3aa,CDR3nt
TRBV27,TRBJ2-5,TRBD2,CASSPRGGERLTQYF,TGTGCCAGCAGTCCTCGTGGGGGGGAGAGACTGACCCAGTACTTC
TRBV4-1,TRBJ2-5,.,CASSQRWVEGPRAAQYF,TGCGCCAGCAGCCAAAGATGGGTAGAGGGCCCAAGAGCGGCCCAGTACTTC
TRBV5-1,TRBJ2-7,TRBD1,CASSFRAGTGAYEQYF,TGCGCCAGCAGCTTTCGAGCCGGGACAGGGGCCTACGAGCAGTACTTC
TRBV10-3,TRBJ1-1,.,CAISLGGGDGAEAFF,TGTGCCATCAGTTTAGGCGGGGGGGATGGCGCTGAAGCTTTCTTT
TRBV27,TRBJ1-6,.,CASSKQDLTSSPLHF,TGTGCCAGCAGTAAACAGGATCTTACTAGCTCACCCCTCCACTTT
TRBV27,TRBJ2-7,TRBD1,CASSLTGGPYEQYF,TGTGCCAGCAGTCTGACAGGGGGCCCCTACGAGCAGTACTTC
TRBV9,TRBJ2-1,.,CASSVGPISYNEQFF,TGTGCCAGCAGCGTGGGACCGATCTCCTACAATGAGCAGTTCTTC
TRBV4-1,TRBJ2-5,TRBD1,CASSQGDRDQETQYF,TGCGCCAGCAGCCAAGGTGACAGGGACCAAGAGACCCAGTACTTC
TRBV7-2,TRBJ1-4,TRBD1,CASSVGQGATEKLFF,TGTGCCAGCAGCGTGGGACAGGGGGCAACTGAAAAACTGTTTTTT
TRBV2,TRBJ1-2,.,CASSEGRVNGYTF,TGTGCCAGCAGTGAAGGGAGGGTTAATGGCTACACCTTC